This entry features one T cell receptor (beta chain) sequence. This sample is drawn from a study of T cell changes during pregnancy in multiple sclerosis. The table came from immunoSEQ multiplex PCR; TCRdb's copy has only in-frame clones and leaves some out. The data contain about 89,000 clones, 90% to 95% of them singletons. Trimming cost V 5 bases and J 8 bases; bases outside gene matches: 4. The germline gives CDR1 SEHNR, CDR2 FQNEAQ (reference sequence). This CDR3 is built from 12 residues. Sequencing used peripheral blood, obtained in the third trimester of pregnancy. V is TRBV7-9 and J is TRBJ1-1, with TRBD1 matching 8 bases. The origin of this receptor is a female donor with multiple sclerosis, enrolled in a pregnancy study. The CDR3 nucleotides read TGTGCCAGCAGCCCGTGGACAGGGGAAGCTTTCTTT. Translation: CASSPWTGEAFF. The whole variable domain, filled in from reference TRBV7-9 and TRBJ1-1, reads DTGVSQNPRHKITKRGQNVTFRCDPISEHNRLYWYRQTLGQGPEFLTYFQNEAQLEKSRLLSDRFSAERPKGSFSTLEIQRTEQGDSAMYLCASSPWTGEAFFGQGTRLTVV.